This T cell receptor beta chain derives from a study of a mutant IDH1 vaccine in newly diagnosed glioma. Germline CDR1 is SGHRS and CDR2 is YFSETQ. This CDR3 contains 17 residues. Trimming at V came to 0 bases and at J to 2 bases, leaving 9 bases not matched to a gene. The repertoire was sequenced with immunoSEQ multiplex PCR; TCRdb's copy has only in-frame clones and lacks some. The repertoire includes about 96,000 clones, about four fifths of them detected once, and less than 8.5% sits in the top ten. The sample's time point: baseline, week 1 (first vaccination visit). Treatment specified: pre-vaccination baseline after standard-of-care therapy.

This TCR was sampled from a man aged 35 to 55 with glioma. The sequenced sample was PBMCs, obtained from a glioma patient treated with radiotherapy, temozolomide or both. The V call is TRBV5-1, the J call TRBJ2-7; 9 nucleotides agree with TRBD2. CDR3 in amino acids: CASSLGSGGYFPYEQYF. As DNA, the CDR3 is TGCGCCAGCAGCTTGGGTAGCGGGGGATATTTCCCCTACGAGCAGTACTTC.